A single T cell receptor (beta chain) is shown here with its context. V shed 1 base and J shed 2 bases, with 3 bases lying between them. The CDR3 sequence is 12 residues long. Germline V CDR1 and CDR2: SGHDT, YYEEEE. Generated by immunoSEQ multiplex PCR, the TCRdb table keeps only in-frame clones and is missing some. There are 100,000 or so clones in the sample; around four fifths occur only once, and roughly 15% lies in the top ten. The data derive from a study of radiotherapy plus CTLA-4 blockade in lung cancer. The sample was peripheral blood, taken from a patient treated with radiotherapy plus ipilimumab. The sequence was collected from a human donor with non-small cell lung cancer that progressed on radiotherapy plus ipilimumab. This chain joins TRBV5-6 and TRBJ1-1; D uncertain. Here the CDR3 DNA reads TGTGCCAGCAGCTTGTCAAACACTGAAGCTTTCTTT. Translation gives CASSLSNTEAFF.